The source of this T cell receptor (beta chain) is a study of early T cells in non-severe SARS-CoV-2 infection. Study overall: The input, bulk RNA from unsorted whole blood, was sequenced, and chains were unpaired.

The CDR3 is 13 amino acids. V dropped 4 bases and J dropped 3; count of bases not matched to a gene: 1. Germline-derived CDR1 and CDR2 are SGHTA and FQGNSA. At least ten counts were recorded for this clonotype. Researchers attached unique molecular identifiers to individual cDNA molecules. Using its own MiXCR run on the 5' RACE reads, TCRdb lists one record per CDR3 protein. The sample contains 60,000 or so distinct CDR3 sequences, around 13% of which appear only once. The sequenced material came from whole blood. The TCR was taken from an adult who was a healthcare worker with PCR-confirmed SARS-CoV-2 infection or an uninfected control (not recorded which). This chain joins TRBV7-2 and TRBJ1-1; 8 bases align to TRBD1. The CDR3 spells CASSWGQDTEAFF. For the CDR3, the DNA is TGTGCCAGCAGCTGGGGACAGGACACTGAAGCTTTCTTT.